Below, one TCR beta chain is given with its context. TCRdb keeps only in-frame clones here, not all; method: immunoSEQ multiplex PCR. The data show around 30,000 clones, with around 90% seen just once and roughly 7.9% held by the top ten. The CDR3 contains 19 residues. This sample was taken from a study of blood T cell repertoires in COVID-19. Study-wide background: Whether acute or convalescent, the COVID-19 samples came from the United States, Italy and Spain.

The V call is TRBV21-1, the J call TRBJ2-1; TRBD2 is taken as the D call from the table, unchecked against the DNA. TRBV21-1 is a listed pseudogene. This clonotype was obtained from a man in his 70s with active or convalescent COVID-19. Input material: peripheral blood. CDR3 sequence: CASSKAGPGTSMTYNEQFF. The CDR3 bases are TGTGCCAGCAGCAAAGCGGGTCCCGGGACTAGTATGACGTACAATGAGCAGTTCTTC.